The T cell receptor (beta chain) described here comes from a study of cytomegalovirus exposure and HLA in healthy donors (dated by TCRdb to 2015 to 2018). For the wider study: An earlier analysis of several hundred of the donors reported approximately 260 Gb of sequence data and 117 million unique TCR beta sequences obtained from roughly 170 million T cells. Roughly 5 DR-DQ haplotypes were handled as single units for association and clustering because linkage in the cohort was strong. Rather than using new phenotypic data, the later analysis identified candidate immune exposures from TCR beta sequences and from how often those sequences occurred across donors. Typing coverage differed by locus: A, B, C, DRB1 and DQB1 were typed in about 620-630 donors, DQA1 in 522, DPA1 in some 570, and DPB1 in 450 to 480. Donor age, sex, ethnicity and CMV serostatus were collected together with the repertoire data. The aim of the study was to test whether cataloging public T cell receptors could identify signatures of past pathogen exposure. To predict cytomegalovirus infection status, the study combined high-throughput TCR immunosequencing, statistical association of individual TCRs with disease status, and machine learning. Along with the roughly 700-subject first cohort, a separate validation cohort of 120 different subjects was used. In a later genetic analysis, genome-wide SNP genotypes for about 65% of the roughly 670 donors were used, and that subset was treated as a discovery cohort. Every repertoire in the discovery cohort had been generated on one and the same sequencing platform. An early release that covered some 630 HLA-typed donors contained around 300 gigabases of sequencing data and tens of millions of unique TCR sequences. On average, around 240,000 unique TCR beta nucleotide sequences were sequenced per donor among more than 350 genotyped donors of the cohort, with roughly 18% of those sequences being non-productive. The study profiled the T cell repertoires of 550 to 700 subjects by immunosequencing and related them to cytomegalovirus serostatus. An earlier analysis of 587 of the donors used high-throughput TCR beta sequencing to judge whether each TCR beta V gene segment behaved as functional or pseudogenic. Both class I and class II loci were covered by HLA typing, at four-digit resolution. In a later analysis, previously published TCR beta repertoires from 600 to 850 donors were re-analyzed and high-resolution HLA genotyping was added so that TCR occurrence patterns could be studied. Of the roughly 400 genotyped donors, 65% to 90% fell in the genetic ancestry cluster associated with self-reported Caucasian donors.

What the study reported, not specific to this receptor: The study gave a list of some 150 TCR beta chains associated with cytomegalovirus. Some IMGT-functional V segments, including TRBV6-2 and TRBV6-3, could not be told apart with the 87-base-pair reads, so those segments were excluded. A later analysis associated 15,000 to 20,000 TCR beta sequences with specific HLA alleles at a false discovery rate of 0.05. Because some donors lacked HLA typing at each locus, the association tests relied only on the typed subset. The cohort was sequenced for TCR beta chains only, and without alpha or paired-chain data the features that could be detected were limited. Across donors, most TCR sequences were observed very rarely, whereas some public TCRs were present in many individuals. A later genetic analysis reported fewer N-insertions in productive TCRs among donors in an Asian-associated ancestry cluster than the roughly 700-donor mean. Three of the identified cytomegalovirus-associated TCR beta chains were confirmed in vitro to be specific for cytomegalovirus antigens. A group of highly shared sequence variants was considered likely to be a technical artifact of the sequencing pipeline. According to a later analysis, most CMV-associated TCR beta chains appeared to be HLA-restricted, and the HLA associations seemed to be driven largely by CMV exposure. When HLA alleles, especially DR and DQ, strongly co-occurred, attributing TCR associations to individual alleles was difficult. Roughly uniform sequencing depth across donors was assumed in presence/absence analyses, although this assumption may not hold. In an earlier analysis of roughly 560 of the donors, most TCR beta V segments were observed in productive rearrangements about 87% or about 30% of the time, broadly matching IMGT annotations. The only immune exposure information available for the cohort was CMV serostatus. Roughly 15 rarely observed V segments, including chromosome 9 orphons, were excluded from the earlier analysis of some 590 of the donors because counts were too low. The authors suggested that the approach could potentially be generalized to other disease states and immunological phenotypes. Linkage disequilibrium might explain the correlated functional status among segregating V segments, but an unknown experimental factor could not be ruled out. A later analysis found that TCR association rates varied across HLA loci, with DRB1 alleles showing the most associated TCRs and HLA-C alleles the fewest. In a later analysis, HLA-associated TCR beta chains were found to be more clonally expanded and to have lower generation probabilities than equally common non-associated chains. A later analysis reported that several top co-occurrence clusters appeared linked to parvovirus B19, influenza, CMV and Epstein-Barr virus. A further reported finding was that TCR beta sequences accurately predicted the HLA-A and HLA-B alleles for most subjects in the first cohort. V-gene and J-gene trimming of TCR beta chains was associated with a missense DCLRE1C variant in a later genetic analysis, and the association was replicated in an independent cohort. Cytomegalovirus status was reported to be diagnosed by the classifier with high specificity and sensitivity in both the original and validation cohorts.

Reading from cysteine to phenylalanine, the CDR3 counts 13 amino acids. Solely the CDR3 DNA is kept, with 39 bases framed from the first base. As encoded in the germline V gene (reference sequence), CDR1 is MNHEY while CDR2 is SMNVEV. V was cut back by 4 bases and J by 5 bases, leaving a gap of 8 bases between them. The library was built by means of the immunoSEQ multiplex PCR assay. For the multiplex PCR, a mixture combining 60 forward primers for TCR Vbeta segments and 13 reverse primers for TCR Jbeta segments was used. Amplification of the CDR3 region of rearranged TCR beta genes was performed with a multiplex PCR assay on genomic DNA. The amplified TCR beta libraries were sequenced on the Illumina HiSeq System as 87-base-pair reads. The paper's processing steps were these. In a later analysis, some 80 million unique TCR beta chains were counted across the approximately 640 repertoires, and roughly 10 million of these chains were shared by at least two donors. To remove PCR and sequencing errors, raw reads were error-corrected and collapsed into unique sequences using a nearest-neighbor algorithm that merged closely related sequences. V, D and J gene segments were assigned by aligning CDR3 sequences to IMGT reference sequences. For a sequence to be retained, a match of at least six nucleotides was required to both a V gene segment and a J gene segment. A rearrangement was called productive if the CDR3 had no stop codons and remained in frame with V and J, and every other rearrangement was called non-productive. CDR3 was defined according to IMGT convention as the region running from the second conserved V-encoded cysteine to the conserved J-encoded phenylalanine. In an earlier analysis of just under 600 of the donors, sequences lacking an unambiguous match to a single V gene segment were excluded. An earlier analysis of almost 600 of the donors classified V segments as functional when productive rearrangements were above 56.7% and as segregating when the standard deviation between donors was above 5%. A statistical classification framework was developed to diagnose cytomegalovirus status using the catalog of TCR beta chain sequences. V and J gene assignment, in a later analysis, came from comparing TCR nucleotide sequences with IMGT/GENE-DB human TR gene sequences. The TCRdist pipeline was used in a later analysis to assign CDR3 sequences and most-parsimonious VDJ recombination scenarios. In a later analysis, each TCR beta chain was defined by its CDR3 amino acid sequence together with its V-gene family, and reads lacking a unique V-gene family were excluded. As a way to deal with suspected cross-contamination and a sequencing artifact, a later analysis dropped roughly 600 nucleotide sequences that were highly shared and had low generation probability. In a later analysis, a clonal expansion index for each public chain was calculated from normalized within-repertoire ranks of inferred template counts. In a later analysis, generation probabilities were computed using a VDJ recombination model fitted to out-of-frame rearrangements, and the results were checked against IGoR. In a later analysis, hypergeometric tests were used to score TCR-TCR, TCR-HLA and TCR-CMV co-occurrence, with a repertoire-size bias correction applied to TCR pairs. False discovery rates were estimated in a later analysis by permuting HLA or CMV assignments 20 times. In a later analysis, co-occurring TCRs were grouped with DBSCAN, and TCRdist sequence similarity was added when clustering was performed within HLA-allele-positive subsets. Repertoires with fewer than 30,000 or more than 120,000 public chains were left out of co-occurrence clustering, as were a handful of repertoires with anomalous nucleotide sharing. This immuneACCESS table, as held by TCRdb, lists in-frame sequences with V and J called but not all clones. Of the missing ones, under half trace to an unresolved V gene in checked studies; the others have no known cause. The V and J calls and clone size come from that table; D and trimming were worked out from the DNA. This sample holds 200,000 or so clones; more than 60% were observed only once. 2.1% of the sample is taken by the ten largest.

On this clone itself: Its antigen has not been determined. Base qualities are not provided; no much larger clone lies one nucleotide away.

The cohort consisted of 666 healthy bone marrow donors. All cohort members were sampled while nominally healthy, although unrecorded immune exposures were likely present. The donor was CMV seropositive and belonged to the group of a few hundred seropositive cohort members. A peripheral blood sample was provided by each donor, and peripheral blood mononuclear cells were used for TCR beta sequencing. The Qiagen DNeasy Blood Extraction Kit was used to extract genomic DNA from the blood cell samples. The V and J genes are TRBV27 and TRBJ1-4, with a tentative D gene TRBD1 over 5 matching bases. The sample was PBMCs. The receptor comes from a woman in her twenties or thirties in good health and CMV-seropositive. The sequenced DNA is TGTGCCAGCAGTTACAGGAGAAATGAAAAACTGTTTTTT. It specifies CASSYRRNEKLFF.